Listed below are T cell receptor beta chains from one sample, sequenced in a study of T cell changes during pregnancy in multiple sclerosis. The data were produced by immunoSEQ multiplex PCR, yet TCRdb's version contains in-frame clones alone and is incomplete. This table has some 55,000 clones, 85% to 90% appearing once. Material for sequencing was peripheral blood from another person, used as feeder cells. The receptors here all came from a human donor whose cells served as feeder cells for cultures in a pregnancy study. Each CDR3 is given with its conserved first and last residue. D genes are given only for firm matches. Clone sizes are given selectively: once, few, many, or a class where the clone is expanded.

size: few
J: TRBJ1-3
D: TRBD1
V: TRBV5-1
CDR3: CASSQTGGGNTIYF
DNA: TGCGCCAGCAGCCAGACAGGGGGTGGAAACACCATATATTTT

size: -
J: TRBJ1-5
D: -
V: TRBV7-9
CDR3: CASSPSRGSYSNQPQHF
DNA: TGTGCCAGCAGCCCCTCACGGGGCAGCTATAGCAATCAGCCCCAGCATTTT

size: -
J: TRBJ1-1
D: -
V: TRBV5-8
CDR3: CASSFPQTNTEAFF
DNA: TGTGCCAGCAGCTTCCCGCAGACCAACACTGAAGCTTTCTTT

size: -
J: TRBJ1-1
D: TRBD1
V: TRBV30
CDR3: CAWRYRGGNTEAFF
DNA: TGTGCCTGGAGGTACAGGGGAGGGAACACTGAAGCTTTCTTT

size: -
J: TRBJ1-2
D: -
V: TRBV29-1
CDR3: CSVEDLAVGNYGYTF
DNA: TGCAGCGTTGAAGATTTGGCAGTCGGAAACTATGGCTACACCTTC

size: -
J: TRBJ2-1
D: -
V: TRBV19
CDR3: CASSIAPVGAREPSSYNEQFF
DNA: TGTGCCAGTAGTATAGCCCCTGTTGGCGCCCGCGAACCAAGCTCCTACAATGAGCAGTTCTTC

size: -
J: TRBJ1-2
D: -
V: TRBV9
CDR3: CASSAPGRGVGGYTF
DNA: TGTGCCAGCAGCGCCCCGGGGCGAGGGGTAGGAGGCTACACCTTC

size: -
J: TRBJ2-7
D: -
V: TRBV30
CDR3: CAWSIGYEQYF
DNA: TGTGCCTGGAGTATTGGCTACGAGCAGTACTTC

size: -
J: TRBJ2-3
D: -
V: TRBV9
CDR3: CASSVATLLDTQYF
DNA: TGTGCCAGCAGCGTAGCGACCCTTCTGGATACGCAGTATTTT

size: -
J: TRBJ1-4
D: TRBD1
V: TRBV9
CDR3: CASSPRQGNGDEKLFF
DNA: TGTGCCAGCAGCCCTCGACAGGGCAACGGGGATGAAAAACTGTTTTTT

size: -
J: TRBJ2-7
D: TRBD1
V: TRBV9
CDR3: CASSPLPGTVYEQYF
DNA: TGTGCCAGCAGCCCACTTCCCGGGACAGTTTACGAGCAGTACTTC

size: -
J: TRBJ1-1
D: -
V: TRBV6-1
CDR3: CASSLRTATEAFF
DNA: TGTGCCAGCAGTCTCCGGACAGCCACTGAAGCTTTCTTT

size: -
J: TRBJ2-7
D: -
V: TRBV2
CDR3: CASSGRTAVVDEQYF
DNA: TGTGCCAGCAGTGGCAGGACAGCCGTGGTCGACGAGCAGTACTTC

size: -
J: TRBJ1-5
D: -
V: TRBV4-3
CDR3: CASSQDEGQPQHF
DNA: TGCGCCAGCAGCCAAGATGAGGGGCAGCCCCAGCATTTT

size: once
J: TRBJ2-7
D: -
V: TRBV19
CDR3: CASSRGGPSEPYYEQYF
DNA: TGTGCCAGTAGCAGAGGGGGACCGTCGGAGCCCTACTACGAGCAGTACTTC

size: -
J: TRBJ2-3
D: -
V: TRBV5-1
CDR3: CASSLVPGLASTDTQYF
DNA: TGCGCCAGCAGCTTGGTACCGGGGCTTGCTAGCACAGATACGCAGTATTTT

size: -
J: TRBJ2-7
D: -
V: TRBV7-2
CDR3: CASSLGQPGAYEQYF
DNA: TGTGCCAGCAGCTTAGGGCAGCCCGGCGCCTACGAGCAGTACTTC

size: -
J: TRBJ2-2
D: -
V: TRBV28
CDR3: CATRGTANTGELFF
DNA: TGTGCCACAAGAGGGACGGCGAACACCGGGGAGCTGTTTTTT

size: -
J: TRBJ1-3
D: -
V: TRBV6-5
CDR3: CASSYSPQGGYTIYF
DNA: TGTGCCAGCAGTTACTCCCCCCAGGGAGGATACACCATATATTTT

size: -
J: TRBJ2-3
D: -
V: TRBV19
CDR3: CASSMPSDTQYF
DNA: TGTGCCAGTAGTATGCCTTCAGATACGCAGTATTTT

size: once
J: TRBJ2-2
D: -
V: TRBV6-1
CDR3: CASSADTPEHRGAVF
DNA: TGTGCCAGCAGTGCGGACACCCCTGAACACCGGGGAGCTGTTTTT

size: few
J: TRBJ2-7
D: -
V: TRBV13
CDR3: CASSLGDWGIREQYF
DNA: TGTGCCAGCAGCTTAGGCGACTGGGGAATTCGCGAGCAGTACTTC

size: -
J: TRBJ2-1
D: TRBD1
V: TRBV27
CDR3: CASSLSRDRGDEQFF
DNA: TGTGCCAGCAGTTTATCGAGGGACAGGGGCGATGAGCAGTTCTTC

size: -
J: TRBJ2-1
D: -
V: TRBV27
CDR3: CASSPSGTNEQFF
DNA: TGTGCCAGCAGCCCCTCCGGGACAAACGAGCAGTTCTTC

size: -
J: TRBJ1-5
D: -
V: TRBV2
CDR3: CASTIRGVRNQPQHF
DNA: TGTGCCAGCACCATAAGGGGTGTTAGGAATCAGCCCCAGCATTTT

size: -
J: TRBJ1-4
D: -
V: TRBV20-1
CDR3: CSARILEKLFF
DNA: TGCAGTGCTAGGATCTTGGAAAAACTGTTTTTT

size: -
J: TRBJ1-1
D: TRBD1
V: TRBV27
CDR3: CASRRPNRGPTEAFF
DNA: TGTGCCAGCAGACGACCAAACAGGGGGCCAACTGAAGCTTTCTTT

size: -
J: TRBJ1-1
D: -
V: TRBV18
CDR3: CASSPPHNTEAFF
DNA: TGTGCCAGCTCACCACCTCACAACACTGAAGCTTTCTTT

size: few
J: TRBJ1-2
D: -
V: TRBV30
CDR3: CAWSHPGLTPGYTF
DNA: TGTGCCTGGAGTCACCCGGGACTGACTCCTGGCTACACCTTC

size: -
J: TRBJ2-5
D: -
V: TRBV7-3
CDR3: CASSCFRETQYF
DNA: TGTGCCAGCAGCTGTTTTCGGGAGACCCAGTACTTC

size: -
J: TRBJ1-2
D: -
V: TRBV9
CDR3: CASSDQLDGYTF
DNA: TGTGCCAGCAGCGACCAGTTAGATGGCTACACCTTC

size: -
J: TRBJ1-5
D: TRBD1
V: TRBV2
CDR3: CASSGQGRQPQHF
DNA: TGTGCCAGCAGCGGACAGGGTAGGCAGCCCCAGCATTTT

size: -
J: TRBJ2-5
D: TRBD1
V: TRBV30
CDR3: CAWGGQGGETQYF
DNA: TGTGCCTGGGGCGGACAGGGAGGAGAGACCCAGTACTTC

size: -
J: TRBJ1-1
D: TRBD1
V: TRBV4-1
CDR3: CASSHMGQGGTEAFF
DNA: TGCGCCAGCAGCCATATGGGACAGGGGGGAACTGAAGCTTTCTTT